Listed here are 9 T cell receptor beta chains from one sample, sequenced in a study of blood T cell repertoires in COVID-19. Sequencing was performed with immunoSEQ multiplex PCR; in TCRdb, only in-frame clones are kept and a portion is missing. The sample contains about 260,000 clones, 88% of which appear only once. Sequencing input: peripheral blood. These receptor sequences come from a man aged 60 to 75 who had recovered from COVID-19.

V usage is TRBV5-6 and J usage is TRBJ2-7; D may be TRBD2 (6 bases). CDR3 length: 15 residues. Deletions cut 0 bases from V and 2 bases from J, with 12 bases between. Germline CDR1 reads SGHDT; CDR2 reads YYEEEE. In nucleotides, the CDR3 is TGTGCCAGCAGCTTGGGAATCGGAGGGGCCTACGAGCAGTACTTC. Its protein product is CASSLGIGGAYEQYF. Full variable domain (rest looked up from reference TRBV5-6 and TRBJ2-7): DAGVTQSPTHLIKTRGQQVTLRCSPKSGHDTVSWYQQALGQGPQFIFQYYEEEERQRGNFPDRFSGHQFPNYSSELNVNALLLGDSALYLCASSLGIGGAYEQYFGPGTRLTVT.

The rearrangement uses TRBV7-2 and TRBJ2-7; 7 bases agree with TRBD1. Germline CDR1 reads SGHTA; CDR2 reads FQGNSA. The CDR3 length is 14 residues. V lost 1 base and J lost 7; bases outside the gene matches: 7. The CDR3 loop is CASSLDRGTSEQYF. CDR3 bases: TGTGCCAGCAGCTTAGACAGGGGTACGTCGGAGCAGTACTTC.

The chain joins TRBV18 to TRBJ2-7; weak D call: TRBD1 (5 bases). CDR3 length equals 13 residues. The germline V and J ends were trimmed by 1 base and 3 bases, with 7 bases remaining between them. Germline V gene data show CDR1 as KGHSH and CDR2 as LQKENI. The CDR3 region has the DNA TGTGCCAGCTCACCACAGGGGTACTACGAGCAGTACTTC. This sequence encodes CASSPQGYYEQYF.

The rearrangement joins TRBV7-9 to TRBJ2-7; 12 positions agree with TRBD2. Per germline, CDR1 SEHNR and CDR2 FQNEAQ (reference sequence). The V and J ends lost 5 bases and 3 bases, in that order; junction bases with no gene match: 5. The CDR3 spans 15 residues. In DNA, the CDR3 is TGTGCCAGCAGCCGTGGACTAGCGGGGCACTACGAGCAGTACTTC. Its protein is CASSRGLAGHYEQYF.

The V and J genes are TRBV9 and TRBJ2-1, with D possibly TRBD1 on 5 matching bases. V shed 1 base and J shed 0 bases, with 11 bases lying between them. The CDR3 has 16 residues. Per the germline V gene, CDR1 is SGDLS and CDR2 is YYNGEE. The CDR3 DNA sequence: TGTGCCAGCAGCGTAAGGGGCCGGAGCTCCTACAATGAGCAGTTCTTC. Amino acids: CASSVRGRSSYNEQFF.

The chain employs TRBV29-1 and TRBJ1-1; D uncertain. The CDR3 has 10 amino acids. Germline V lookup: CDR1 SQVTM, CDR2 ANQGSEA. V shed 6 bases and J shed 0 bases, with 2 bases lying between them. The CDR3 DNA follows: TGCAGCGTCTTGAACACTGAAGCTTTCTTT. Translated, it gives CSVLNTEAFF.

J is TRBJ1-1 and V is TRBV20-1; D possibly corresponds to TRBD1 (5 bases). Germline V gene sequence: CDR1 DFQATT, CDR2 SNEGSKA (reference sequence). The CDR3 spans 11 residues. CDR3 coding DNA: TGCAGCGGGGGAACGAACACTGAAGCTTTCTTT. Translation gives CSGGTNTEAFF.

The rearrangement links TRBV25-1 to TRBJ1-2; D is unresolved. Looked up from germline, CDR1 is MGHDK and CDR2 is SYGVNS. The V and J ends lost 2 bases and 8 bases respectively, with 9 bases between them. This CDR3 region has 12 residues. The CDR3 coding sequence is TGTGCCAGCAGTGAACGAGGGATGGGCTACACCTTC. Amino acids: CASSERGMGYTF.

The J gene is TRBJ2-5, the V gene TRBV18; TRBD1 agrees at 7 bases. Trimming removed 3 bases from V and 5 bases from J; junction bases left unmatched: 9. CDR1 is KGHSH and CDR2 is LQKENI in the germline V gene. CDR3 length: 15 residues. The CDR3 spells CASSPRDSPSETQYF. CDR3 DNA sequence: TGTGCCAGCTCACCCCGGGACAGCCCAAGTGAGACCCAGTACTTC.